This T cell receptor beta chain stems from a study of siplizumab effects on memory and regulatory T cells. The repertoire was sequenced with immunoSEQ multiplex PCR; TCRdb's copy has only in-frame clones and lacks some. The sample includes about 70,000 clones, 88% of them seen just once. Of note for this clone: The antigen is not known.

Germline CDR1 LNHDA, CDR2 SQIVND (reference sequence). V lost 7 bases and J lost 0, with 13 bases in between. The CDR3 consists of 15 residues. Study-level findings and limits: Naive T cells, seemingly more diverse than memory cells, seemed major alloresponse contributors. Naive versus memory phenotype went unassigned for roughly 75-95% of proliferating CD4+ or CD8+ clones. For siplizumab cultures, the suppressive function of their proliferating Tregs was not confirmed.

Sequencing was done on a sample of Tregs sorted from blood. The chain recombines TRBV19 with TRBJ1-5; maybe TRBD1 (5 bases). This TCR was recovered from a human donor in good health. The CDR3 region has the DNA TGTGCCAGTACCCGACAGCTATATAGCAATCAGCCCCAGCATTTT. It is translated as CASTRQLYSNQPQHF.